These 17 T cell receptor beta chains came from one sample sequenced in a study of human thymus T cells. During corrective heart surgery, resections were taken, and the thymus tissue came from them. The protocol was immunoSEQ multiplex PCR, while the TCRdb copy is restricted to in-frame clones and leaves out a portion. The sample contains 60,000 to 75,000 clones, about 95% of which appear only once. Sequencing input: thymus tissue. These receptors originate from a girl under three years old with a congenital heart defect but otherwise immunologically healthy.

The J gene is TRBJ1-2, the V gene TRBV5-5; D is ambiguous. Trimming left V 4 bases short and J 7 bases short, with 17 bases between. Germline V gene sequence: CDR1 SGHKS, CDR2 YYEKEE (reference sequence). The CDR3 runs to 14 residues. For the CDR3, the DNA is TGTGCCAGCAGCCCCAAGATCCCTCGGAGTGGCTACACCTTC. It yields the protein CASSPKIPRSGYTF.

This chain's CDR3 is CASGVDPGDEQFF. CDR3 in DNA: TGCGCCAGCGGTGTAGACCCCGGGGATGAGCAGTTCTTC. V gene TRBV10-1 combines with J gene TRBJ2-1; perhaps TRBD2 as D (5 bases). The CDR3 totals 13 residues. Trimming removed 8 bases from V and 8 bases from J, with 16 bases in between. Germline V gives CDR1 WNHNN, CDR2 SYGVQD (reference sequence).

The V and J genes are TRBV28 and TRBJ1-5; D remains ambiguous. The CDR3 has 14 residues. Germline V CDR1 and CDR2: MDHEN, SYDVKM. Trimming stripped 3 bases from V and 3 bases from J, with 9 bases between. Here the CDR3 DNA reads TGTGCCAGCAGTTTGGAAGCCCCCAATCAGCCCCAGCATTTT. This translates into CASSLEAPNQPQHF.

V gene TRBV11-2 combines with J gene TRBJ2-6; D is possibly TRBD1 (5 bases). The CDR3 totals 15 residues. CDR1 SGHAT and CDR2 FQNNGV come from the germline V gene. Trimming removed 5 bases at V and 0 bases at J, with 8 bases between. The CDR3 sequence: CASSPDSSGANVLTF. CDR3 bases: TGTGCCAGCAGCCCCGACAGCTCTGGGGCCAACGTCCTGACTTTC.

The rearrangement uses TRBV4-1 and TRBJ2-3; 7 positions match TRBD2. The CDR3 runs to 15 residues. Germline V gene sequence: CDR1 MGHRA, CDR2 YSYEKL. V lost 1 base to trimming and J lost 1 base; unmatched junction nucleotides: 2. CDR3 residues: CASSQGAGGTDTQYF. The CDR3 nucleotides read TGCGCCAGCAGCCAAGGGGCGGGGGGCACAGATACGCAGTATTTT.

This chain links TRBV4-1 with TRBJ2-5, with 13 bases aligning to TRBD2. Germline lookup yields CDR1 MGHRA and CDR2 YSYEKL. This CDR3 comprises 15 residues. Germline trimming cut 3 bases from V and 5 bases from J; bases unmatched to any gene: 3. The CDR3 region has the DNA TGCGCCAGCAGCCACCTGACTAGCGGGGGGGAGACCCAGTACTTC. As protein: CASSHLTSGGETQYF.

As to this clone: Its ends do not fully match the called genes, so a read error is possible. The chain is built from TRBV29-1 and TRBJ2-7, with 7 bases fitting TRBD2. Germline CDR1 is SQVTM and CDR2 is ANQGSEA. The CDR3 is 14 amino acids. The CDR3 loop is CSVGCGGTSCEQYF. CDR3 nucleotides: TGCAGCGTCGGCTGCGGGGGAACATCCTGCGAGCAGTACTTC.

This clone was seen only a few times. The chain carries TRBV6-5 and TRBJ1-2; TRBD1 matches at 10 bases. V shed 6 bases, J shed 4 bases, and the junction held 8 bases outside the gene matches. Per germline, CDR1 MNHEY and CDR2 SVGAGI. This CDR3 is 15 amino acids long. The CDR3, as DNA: TGTGCCAGCAGCCCCGGGACAGGGGCCCTCTATGGCTACACCTTC. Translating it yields CASSPGTGALYGYTF.

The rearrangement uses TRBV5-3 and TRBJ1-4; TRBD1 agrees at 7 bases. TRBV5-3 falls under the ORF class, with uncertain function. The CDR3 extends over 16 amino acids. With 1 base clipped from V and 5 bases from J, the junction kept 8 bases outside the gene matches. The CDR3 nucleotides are TGTGCCAGAAGCTTGTCCATACAGGGGATCAATGAAAAACTGTTTTTT. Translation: CARSLSIQGINEKLFF.

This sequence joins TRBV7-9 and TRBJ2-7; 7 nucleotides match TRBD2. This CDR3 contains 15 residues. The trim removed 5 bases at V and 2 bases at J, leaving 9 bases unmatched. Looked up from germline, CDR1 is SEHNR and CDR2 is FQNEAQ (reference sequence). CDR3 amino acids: CASSPTGLEAYEQYF. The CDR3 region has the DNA TGTGCCAGCAGCCCCACCGGACTAGAGGCCTACGAGCAGTACTTC.

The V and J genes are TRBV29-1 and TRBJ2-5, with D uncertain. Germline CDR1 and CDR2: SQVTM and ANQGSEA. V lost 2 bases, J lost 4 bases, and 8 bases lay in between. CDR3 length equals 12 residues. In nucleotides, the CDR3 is TGCAGCGTTGAAACGCGTAGAGAGACCCAGTACTTC. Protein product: CSVETRRETQYF.

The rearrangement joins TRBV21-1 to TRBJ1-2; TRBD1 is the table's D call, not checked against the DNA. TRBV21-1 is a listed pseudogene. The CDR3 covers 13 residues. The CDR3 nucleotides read TGTGCCAGCAGCAAAGCGACAGTGGATGGCTACACCTTC. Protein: CASSKATVDGYTF.

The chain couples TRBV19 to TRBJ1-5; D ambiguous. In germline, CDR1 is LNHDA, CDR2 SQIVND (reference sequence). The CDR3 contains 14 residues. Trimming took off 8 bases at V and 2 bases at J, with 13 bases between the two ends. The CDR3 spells CASPAAARNQPQHF. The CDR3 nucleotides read TGTGCCAGTCCGGCGGCGGCCCGCAATCAGCCCCAGCATTTT.

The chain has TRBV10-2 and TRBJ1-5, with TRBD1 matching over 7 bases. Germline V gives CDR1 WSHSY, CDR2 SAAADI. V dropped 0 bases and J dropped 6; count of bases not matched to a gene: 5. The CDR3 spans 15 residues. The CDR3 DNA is TGCGCCAGCAGTGAGTCGGCGGACAGGCGTCAGCCCCAGCATTTT. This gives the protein CASSESADRRQPQHF.

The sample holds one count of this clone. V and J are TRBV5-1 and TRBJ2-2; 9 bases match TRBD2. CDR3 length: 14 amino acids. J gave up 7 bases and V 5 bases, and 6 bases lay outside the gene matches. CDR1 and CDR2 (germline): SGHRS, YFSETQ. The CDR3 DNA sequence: TGCGCCAGCAGTTCCGGGACTAGCCACGGGGAGCTGTTTTTT. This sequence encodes CASSSGTSHGELFF.

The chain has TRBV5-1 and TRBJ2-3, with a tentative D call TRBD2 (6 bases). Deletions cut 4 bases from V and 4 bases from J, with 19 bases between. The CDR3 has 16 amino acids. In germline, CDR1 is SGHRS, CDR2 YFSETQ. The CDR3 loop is CASSTGGRESADTQYF. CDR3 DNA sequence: TGCGCCAGCAGCACGGGCGGCCGGGAGTCGGCAGATACGCAGTATTTT.

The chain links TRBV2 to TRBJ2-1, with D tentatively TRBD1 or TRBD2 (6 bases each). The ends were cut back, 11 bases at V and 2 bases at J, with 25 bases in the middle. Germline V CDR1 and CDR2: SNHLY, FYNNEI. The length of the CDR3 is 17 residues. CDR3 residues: CAGQGQSHSGTYNEQFF. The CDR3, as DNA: TGTGCCGGGCAAGGACAGTCACATAGCGGCACCTACAATGAGCAGTTCTTC.